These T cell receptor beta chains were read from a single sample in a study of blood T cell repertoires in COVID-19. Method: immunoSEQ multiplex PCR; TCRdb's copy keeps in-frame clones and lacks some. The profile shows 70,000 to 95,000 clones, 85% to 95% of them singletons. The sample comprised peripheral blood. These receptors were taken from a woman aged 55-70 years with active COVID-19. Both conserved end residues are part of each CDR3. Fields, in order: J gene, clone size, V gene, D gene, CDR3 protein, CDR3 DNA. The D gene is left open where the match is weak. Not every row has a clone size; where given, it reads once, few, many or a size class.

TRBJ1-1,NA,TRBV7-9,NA,CASSSLDTGVYTEAFF,TGTGCCAGCAGCTCATTGGACACGGGAGTGTACACTGAAGCTTTCTTT
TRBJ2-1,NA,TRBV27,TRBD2,CASSLLRGSSYNEQFF,TGTGCCAGCAGTTTACTCCGCGGGAGCTCCTACAATGAGCAGTTCTTC
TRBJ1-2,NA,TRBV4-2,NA,CASSQGARGYTF,TGTGCCAGCAGCCAAGGGGCTCGAGGCTACACCTTC
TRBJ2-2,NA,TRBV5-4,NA,CASSSTGELFF,TGTGCCAGCAGCTCTACCGGGGAGCTGTTTTTT
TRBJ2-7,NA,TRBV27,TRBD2,CASRRLAVFVLDEQYF,TGTGCCAGCAGGCGACTAGCGGTTTTCGTCCTAGACGAGCAGTACTTC
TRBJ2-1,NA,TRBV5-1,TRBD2,CASSLWARAGGGNEQFF,TGCGCCAGCAGCTTGTGGGCCCGAGCGGGAGGGGGCAATGAGCAGTTCTTC
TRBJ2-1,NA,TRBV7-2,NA,CASSLSGTANNEQFF,TGTGCCAGCAGCTTATCAGGTACAGCCAACAATGAGCAGTTCTTC
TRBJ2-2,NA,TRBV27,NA,CASKNHADTGELFF,TGTGCCAGCAAAAACCATGCGGACACCGGGGAGCTGTTTTTT
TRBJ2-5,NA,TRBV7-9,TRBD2,CASSILAGGPLAQETQYF,TGTGCCAGCAGTATACTAGCGGGGGGGCCGTTAGCCCAAGAGACCCAGTACTTC
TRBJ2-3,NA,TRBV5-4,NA,CASRSGVTDTQYF,TGTGCCAGCAGGTCCGGGGTCACAGATACGCAGTATTTT
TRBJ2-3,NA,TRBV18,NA,CASSPPQSTDTQYF,TGTGCCAGCTCCCCGCCGCAGAGCACAGATACGCAGTATTTT
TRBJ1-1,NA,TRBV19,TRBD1,CASSPTGGRTEAFF,TGTGCCAGTAGTCCTACAGGGGGAAGGACTGAAGCTTTCTTT
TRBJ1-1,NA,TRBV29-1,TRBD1,CSVSLTGGTEAFF,TGCAGCGTATCCCTGACAGGGGGCACTGAAGCTTTCTTT
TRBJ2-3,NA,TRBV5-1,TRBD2,CASSPRRGGSDTQYF,TGCGCCAGCAGCCCCAGGCGGGGGGGGTCAGATACGCAGTATTTT
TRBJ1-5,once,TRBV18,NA,CASSPGTNMPQHF,TGTGCCAGCTCACCCGGAACTAACATGCCCCAGCATTTT
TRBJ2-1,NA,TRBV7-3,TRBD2,CASSTTSGVGNEQFF,TGTGCCAGCAGCACCACTAGCGGTGTGGGCAATGAGCAGTTCTTC
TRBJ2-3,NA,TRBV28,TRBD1,CASSAHEGAMIDTQYF,TGTGCCAGCAGCGCTCATGAGGGGGCGATGATTGATACGCAGTATTTT
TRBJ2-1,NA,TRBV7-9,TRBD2,CASSLTSGGYNEQFF,TGTGCCAGCAGCTTGACTAGCGGGGGTTACAATGAGCAGTTCTTC
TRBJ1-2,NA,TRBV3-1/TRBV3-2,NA,CASANNNYGYTF,TGTGCCAGCGCAAACAATAACTATGGCTACACCTTC
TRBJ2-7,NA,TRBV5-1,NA,CASSGSASVEQYF,TGCGCCAGCAGTGGCTCCGCTAGCGTTGAGCAGTACTTC
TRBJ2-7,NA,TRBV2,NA,CASSWAQNSYEQYF,TGTGCCAGCAGTTGGGCCCAAAACTCCTACGAGCAGTACTTC
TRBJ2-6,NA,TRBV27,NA,CASTSGLSSGANVLTF,TGTGCCAGCACGTCAGGGTTGAGCTCTGGGGCCAACGTCCTGACTTTC
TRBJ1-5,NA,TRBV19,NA,CASSINFRLPAGNQPQHF,TGTGCCAGTAGTATAAACTTTAGACTCCCCGCGGGCAATCAGCCCCAGCATTTT
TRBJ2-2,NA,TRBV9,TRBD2,CASSVGTSGGTGELFF,TGTGCCAGCAGCGTCGGGACTAGCGGGGGGACCGGGGAGCTGTTTTTT
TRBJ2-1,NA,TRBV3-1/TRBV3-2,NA,CASSKVEANNEQFF,TGTGCCAGCAGCAAAGTCGAGGCGAACAATGAGCAGTTCTTC
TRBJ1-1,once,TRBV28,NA,CASSFTVGMNTEAFF,TGTGCCAGCAGTTTTACGGTCGGGATGAACACTGAAGCTTTCTTT
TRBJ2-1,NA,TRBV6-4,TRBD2,CASSVESGGPYEQFF,TGTGCCAGCAGTGTCGAAAGCGGGGGCCCCTACGAGCAGTTCTTC
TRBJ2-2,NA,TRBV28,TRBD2,CASISGGGTNTGELFF,TGTGCCAGCATCTCCGGGGGGGGGACGAACACCGGGGAGCTGTTTTTT
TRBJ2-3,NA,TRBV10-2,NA,CASRESTVSTDTQYF,TGCGCCAGCAGGGAATCGACTGTTAGCACAGATACGCAGTATTTT
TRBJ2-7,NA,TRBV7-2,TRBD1,CASSAGQGASYEQYF,TGTGCCAGCAGCGCTGGACAGGGGGCCTCCTACGAGCAGTACTTC
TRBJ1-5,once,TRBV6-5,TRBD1,CASSPRGPSNQPQHF,TGTGCCAGCAGTCCCAGGGGGCCGAGCAATCAGCCCCAGCATTTT
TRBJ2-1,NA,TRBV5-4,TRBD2,CASSLGGSSYNEQFF,TGTGCCAGCAGCTTGGGCGGGAGCTCCTACAATGAGCAGTTCTTC
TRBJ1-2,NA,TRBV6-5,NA,CASSYPLGGTDYGYTF,TGTGCCAGCAGTTACCCGCTGGGGGGAACAGACTATGGCTACACCTTC
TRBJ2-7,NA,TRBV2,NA,CARGLEYF,TGTGCCCGGGGACTGGAGTACTTC
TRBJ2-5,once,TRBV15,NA,CATSRVFEGTQYF,TGTGCCACCAGCAGAGTCTTTGAGGGCACCCAGTACTTC
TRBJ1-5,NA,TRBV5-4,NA,CASSLGGGTSNQPQHF,TGTGCCAGCAGCTTGGGCGGGGGAACTAGCAATCAGCCCCAGCATTTT
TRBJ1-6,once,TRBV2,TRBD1,CASSPPGTGDNSPLHF,TGTGCCAGCAGTCCCCCCGGGACAGGGGATAATTCACCCCTCCACTTT
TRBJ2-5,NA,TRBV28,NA,CASSLLAGKYQETQYF,TGTGCCAGCAGTTTATTGGCAGGGAAGTACCAAGAGACCCAGTACTTC
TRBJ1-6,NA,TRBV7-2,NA,CASSLEQVNSPLHF,TGTGCCAGCAGCTTAGAACAGGTTAATTCACCCCTCCACTTT
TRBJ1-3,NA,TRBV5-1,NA,CASSRDSLSGNTIYF,TGCGCCAGCAGCCGAGACAGTCTCTCTGGAAACACCATATATTTT
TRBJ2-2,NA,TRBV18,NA,CASSPRQGTGELFF,TGTGCCAGCTCACCACGGCAGGGTACCGGGGAGCTGTTTTTT
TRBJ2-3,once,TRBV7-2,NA,CASSPRLVFRDTQYF,TGTGCCAGCAGCCCCCGACTAGTATTTCGGGATACGCAGTATTTT
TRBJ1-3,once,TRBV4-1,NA,CASSLIQGGSGNTIYF,TGCGCCAGCAGCCTGATACAGGGTGGATCTGGAAACACCATATATTTT
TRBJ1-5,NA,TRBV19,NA,CASGDTRNQPQHF,TGTGCCAGCGGGGACACACGCAATCAGCCCCAGCATTTT
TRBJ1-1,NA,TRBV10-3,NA,CAISRKTVNTEAFF,TGTGCCATCAGCCGGAAGACAGTGAACACTGAAGCTTTCTTT
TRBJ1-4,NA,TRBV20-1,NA,CSAQSNEKLFF,TGCAGTGCCCAGTCTAATGAAAAACTGTTTTTT
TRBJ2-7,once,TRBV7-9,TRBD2,CASSPIAGPGYEQYF,TGTGCCAGCAGCCCAATAGCGGGCCCCGGCTACGAGCAGTACTTC
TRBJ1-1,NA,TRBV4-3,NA,CASSQGVGGRYTEAFF,TGCGCCAGCAGCCAAGGGGTCGGGGGTAGATACACTGAAGCTTTCTTT